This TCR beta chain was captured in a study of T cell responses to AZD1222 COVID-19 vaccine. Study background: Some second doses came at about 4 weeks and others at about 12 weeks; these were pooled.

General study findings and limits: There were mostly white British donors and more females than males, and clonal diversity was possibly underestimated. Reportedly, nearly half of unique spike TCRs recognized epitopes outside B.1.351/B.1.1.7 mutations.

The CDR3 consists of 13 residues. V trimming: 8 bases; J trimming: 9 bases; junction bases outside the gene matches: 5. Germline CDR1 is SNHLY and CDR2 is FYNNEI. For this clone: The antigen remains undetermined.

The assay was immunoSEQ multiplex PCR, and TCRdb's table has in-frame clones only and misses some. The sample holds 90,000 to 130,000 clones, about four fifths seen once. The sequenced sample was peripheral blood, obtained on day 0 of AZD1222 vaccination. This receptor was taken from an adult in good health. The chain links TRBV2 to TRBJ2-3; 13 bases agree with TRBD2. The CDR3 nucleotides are TGTGCCAGCCAGGGACTAGCGGGGTTAACGCAGTATTTT. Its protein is CASQGLAGLTQYF. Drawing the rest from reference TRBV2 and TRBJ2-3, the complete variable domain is EPEVTQTPSHQVTQMGQEVILRCVPISNHLYFYWYRQILGQKVEFLVSFYNNEISEKSEIFDDQFSVERPDGSNFTLKIRSTKLEDSAMYFCASQGLAGLTQYFGPGTRLTVL.